The next 17 T cell receptor beta chains were all read from a single sample in a study of early stage breast cancer tumors. The assay was immunoSEQ multiplex PCR, and TCRdb's table has in-frame clones only and misses some. The data show roughly 10,000 clones, 78% seen once. Input material: normal breast tissue next to the tumor. Receptors originate from a person aged 35 to 50 with breast cancer.

The rearrangement uses TRBV7-2 and TRBJ2-5; 14 bases agree with TRBD2. Trimming removed 0 bases from V and 5 bases from J; junction bases left unmatched: 5. CDR3 length equals 17 residues. CDR1 is SGHTA and CDR2 is FQGNSA in the germline V gene. The CDR3 spells CASSLAGLAGVVETQYF. In DNA, the CDR3 is TGTGCCAGCAGCTTAGCGGGACTAGCGGGAGTGGTTGAGACCCAGTACTTC.

This clone was seen only once. The genes are TRBV7-2 and TRBJ1-1; weak D call: TRBD1 (5 bases). Per the germline V gene, CDR1 is SGHTA and CDR2 is FQGNSA. With 4 bases removed from V and 1 base from J, the gap between germline ends came to 7 bases. This CDR3 is built from 13 residues. Written as DNA, the CDR3 is TGTGCCAGCAGCTGGACACCGAACACTGAAGCTTTCTTT. It specifies CASSWTPNTEAFF. The full variable domain, completed using reference TRBV7-2 and TRBJ1-1, is GAGVSQSPSNKVTEKGKDVELRCDPISGHTALYWYRQSLGQGLEFLIYFQGNSAPDKSGLPSDRFSAERTGGSVSTLTIQRTQQEDSAVYLCASSWTPNTEAFFGQGTRLTVV.

The chain links TRBV7-2 to TRBJ2-5; possible D gene TRBD1, 6 bases. Near its end, the DNA agrees better with TRBJ2-7, so the J call may be wrong. The CDR3 is made up of 15 amino acids. Germline V gene data show CDR1 as SGHTA and CDR2 as FQGNSA. CDR3 sequence (DNA): TGTGCCAGCAGCTTACAAGGGGGAACTACCTACGAGCAGTACTTC. Protein sequence: CASSLQGGTTYEQYF.

The rearrangement joins TRBV5-4 to TRBJ2-3; 7 nucleotides agree with TRBD2. The CDR3 is 16 residues long. From germline, CDR1 is SGHNT and CDR2 YYREEE (reference sequence). The V segment lost 0 bases and the J segment 0 bases; nucleotides outside the gene matches: 4. CDR3 nucleotide sequence: TGTGCCAGCAGCTTGGACCCTAGCGGTAGCACAGATACGCAGTATTTT. Encoded protein: CASSLDPSGSTDTQYF. Drawing the rest from reference TRBV5-4 and TRBJ2-3, the complete variable domain is ETGVTQSPTHLIKTRGQQVTLRCSSQSGHNTVSWYQQALGQGPQFIFQYYREEENGRGNFPPRFSGLQFPNYSSELNVNALELDDSALYLCASSLDPSGSTDTQYFGPGTRLTVL.

This clone was detected a few times. The chain is built from TRBV29-1 and TRBJ2-7; no reliable D call. Germline-derived CDR1 and CDR2 are SQVTM and ANQGSEA. The CDR3 has 11 residues. The V end was cut by 7 bases, the J end by 1 base, with 8 bases between. CDR3 region: CSGTDSYEQYF. The CDR3 nucleotides are TGCAGCGGGACGGATTCCTACGAGCAGTACTTC.

The CDR3 sequence is CASSENLGEQFF. In nucleotides, the CDR3 is TGCGCCAGCAGTGAAAATCTGGGTGAGCAGTTCTTC. V is TRBV10-1 and J is TRBJ2-1, with no clear D. Germline V gives CDR1 WNHNN, CDR2 SYGVQD (reference sequence). V shed 3 bases and J shed 9 bases, with 9 bases lying between them. This CDR3 is 12 amino acids long.

The chain combines TRBV14 with TRBJ2-3; TRBD2 matches at 7 bases. With V trimmed by 6 bases and J by 2 bases, 11 bases remained unmatched. The CDR3 is 16 residues long. Germline CDR1 is SGHDN and CDR2 is FVKESK. CDR3 amino acids: CASSPLLAPTTDTQYF. CDR3 in DNA: TGTGCCAGCAGTCCCTTACTAGCGCCGACCACAGATACGCAGTATTTT.

The chain links TRBV7-8 to TRBJ2-3; a possible D gene is TRBD1 (6 bases). The germline V gene encodes CDR1 SGHVS and CDR2 FQNEAQ. The CDR3 loop spans 15 amino acids. Trimming removed 3 bases from V and 0 bases from J, with 10 bases in between. The CDR3 DNA reads as TGTGCCAGCAGCTTTTACAGGGCCAGCACAGATACGCAGTATTTT. Translated, it gives CASSFYRASTDTQYF.

The J gene is TRBJ2-1, the V gene TRBV2; 9 nucleotides agree with TRBD1. Germline assignment: CDR1 SNHLY and CDR2 FYNNEI. This CDR3 region has 14 residues. V gave up 4 bases and J gave up 7 bases; unmatched junction bases: 5. In nucleotides, the CDR3 is TGTGCCAGCAGTGCTGGGACAGGGAGGAATGAGCAGTTCTTC. Amino acid sequence: CASSAGTGRNEQFF.

This clone was seen a single time. The CDR3 DNA sequence: TGTGCCAGCAGTGAATGGGGCGGGGGGACGAGCACCGGGGAGCTGTTTTTT. Its protein product is CASSEWGGGTSTGELFF. The chain has TRBV25-1 and TRBJ2-2; 8 bases fit TRBD2. The CDR3 is 17 residues long. The V and J ends lost 1 base and 4 bases, in that order; junction bases with no gene match: 8. The germline V gene encodes CDR1 MGHDK and CDR2 SYGVNS. Looking up the rest from reference TRBV25-1 and TRBJ2-2 gives the full variable domain: EADIYQTPRYLVIGTGKKITLECSQTMGHDKMYWYQQDPGMELHLIHYSYGVNSTEKGDLSSESTVSRIRTEHFPLTLESARPSHTSQYLCASSEWGGGTSTGELFFGEGSRLTVL.

The chain employs TRBV30 and TRBJ2-7; 9 positions agree with TRBD1. Looked up from germline, CDR1 is GTSNPN and CDR2 is SVGIG (reference sequence). The V segment lost 3 bases and the J segment 1 base; nucleotides outside the gene matches: 4. This CDR3 has 14 residues. The CDR3 sequence is CAWSATGGSYEQYF. In DNA, the CDR3 is TGTGCCTGGAGCGCGACAGGGGGATCCTACGAGCAGTACTTC.

The chain carries TRBV7-6 and TRBJ2-3, with 8 bases aligning to TRBD2. J lost 4 bases, V lost 2 bases, and 14 bases had no gene match. The germline V gene has CDR1 SGHVS and CDR2 FNYEAQ. This CDR3 has 18 amino acids. In nucleotides, the CDR3 is TGTGCCAGCAGCTTAATCTCGGTTCTAGCGGGCAGCCCAGATACGCAGTATTTT. Its protein product is CASSLISVLAGSPDTQYF.

This clone showed up just once. The J gene is TRBJ2-7, the V gene TRBV4-2; D call uncertain. This CDR3 has 17 amino acids. Deletions cut 0 bases from V and 0 bases from J, with 15 bases between. Germline V lookup: CDR1 LGHNA, CDR2 YNFKEQ. In nucleotides, the CDR3 is TGTGCCAGCAGCCAAGATCACCCCAGCGCGAGCTCCTACGAGCAGTACTTC. As protein: CASSQDHPSASSYEQYF.

The chain combines TRBV13 with TRBJ2-3, with no clear D. The CDR3 sequence is 17 residues long. The germline gives CDR1 PRHDT, CDR2 FYEKMQ (reference sequence). With 6 bases removed from V and 0 bases from J, the gap between germline ends came to 19 bases. The CDR3 coding sequence is TGTGCCAGCAGACCCACCGTCCGCCGTACTAGCACAGATACGCAGTATTTT. Translation gives CASRPTVRRTSTDTQYF. Variable domain in full (rest from reference TRBV13 and TRBJ2-3): AAGVIQSPRHLIKEKRETATLKCYPIPRHDTVYWYQQGPGQDPQFLISFYEKMQSDKGSIPDRFSAQQFSDYHSELNMSSLELGDSALYFCASRPTVRRTSTDTQYFGPGTRLTVL.

As regards this clone: In the same sample, other DNA sequences code for this CDR3. The CDR3 nucleotides are TGTGCCAGCAGCTCCGGACCATCGAACGAGCAGTACTTC. Protein sequence: CASSSGPSNEQYF. V gene TRBV7-9 combines with J gene TRBJ2-7; D remains ambiguous. This CDR3 has 13 residues. CDR1 and CDR2 from the germline V gene are SEHNR and FQNEAQ (reference sequence). V gave up 4 bases and J gave up 5 bases, with 12 bases separating them.

This chain uses TRBV29-1 with TRBJ2-5, with D perhaps TRBD2 (5 bases). The germline V gene has CDR1 SQVTM and CDR2 ANQGSEA. The CDR3 totals 16 residues. Deletions cut 4 bases from V and 4 bases from J, with 22 bases between. CDR3 loop: CSVVPGVGDRGETQYF. Here the CDR3 DNA reads TGCAGCGTTGTTCCTGGGGTCGGTGACCGGGGAGAGACCCAGTACTTC.

The chain employs TRBV5-6 and TRBJ2-3; D not resolved. V lost 0 bases and J 3 bases, leaving 17 bases between the germline ends. There are 17 residues in the CDR3. Germline V gives CDR1 SGHDT, CDR2 YYEEEE. The CDR3 is CASSLDPGSSVTDTQYF. CDR3 DNA sequence: TGTGCCAGCAGCTTGGATCCGGGTTCCTCGGTGACAGATACGCAGTATTTT.